This TCR beta chain was obtained from a study of regulatory T cells in long-lasting Graves disease. General observations from the study: Sample size was small, which may have lowered accuracy.

This clonotype showed up many times. The antigen remains undetermined. Arm-PCR of CDR3 regions and iRepertoire HTBI primers were used to build TCR beta libraries. MiXCR, run by TCRdb on the multiplex PCR reads, gives a single entry per CDR3 protein. The data contain around 420,000 distinct CDR3 sequences, 14% to 15% of them seen just once; the ten biggest clones take up about 7.8%. The time point was: newly diagnosed GD, antithyroid drugs for less than 3 months. PBMCs were the source of the RNA used for TCR sequencing. The CDR3 loop spans 14 amino acids. The germline V gene encodes CDR1 MDHEN and CDR2 SYDVKM. V was shortened by 6 bases and J by 2 bases, with 13 bases between the two germline ends. These data also formed part of another study, on T cells in Graves' hyperthyroidism and ophthalmopathy. This second study notes: Ophthalmopathy and stable hyperthyroidism were separated by a 13 V-J model. Before onset, ophthalmopathy was predicted by the model a median about six months earlier.

The sequence came from a woman aged 40 to 50 with Graves disease. The chain couples TRBV28 to TRBJ2-5; perhaps TRBD2 as D (6 bases). Sample: peripheral blood mononuclear cells (PBMCs), taken at new diagnosis, from a patient treated with antithyroid drugs. CDR3 sequence (DNA): TGTGCCAGCAGCTCGGGACTTAGACAAGAGACCCAGTACTTC. This gives the protein CASSSGLRQETQYF.